The clone carrying this T cell receptor (beta chain) was detected once. Its antigen is as yet unknown. The CDR3 extends over 13 amino acids. V lost 5 bases and J 5 bases, leaving 12 bases between the germline ends. Germline V gives CDR1 MDHEN, CDR2 SYDVKM. Primers: 60 Vbeta forward and 13 Jbeta reverse. Clones were read by immunoSEQ multiplex PCR, and TCRdb kept only the in-frame ones, dropping some. The sample yields fewer than 200,000 clones, approximately 80% seen once. This record belongs to a study of cytomegalovirus exposure and HLA in healthy donors. Study background: A prior analysis found 117 million unique TCR beta sequences from 150 million to 200 million T cells. Counted in an early data release were tens of millions of unique TCRs from HLA-typed donors.

Study findings and constraints: A later analysis associated 16,951 TCR beta sequences with HLA alleles at a 0.05 false discovery rate. A previous analysis found most TCR beta V segments productive roughly 87% or roughly 30% of the time.

This clonotype was sampled from a woman between 50 and 59 years old in good health and CMV-seropositive. The rearrangement uses TRBV28 and TRBJ2-5; a possible D gene is TRBD1 (5 bases). Sequencing used PBMCs. The CDR3 nucleotides are TGTGCCAGCAGTATCGGACACGCGGAGACCCAGTACTTC. The encoded protein is CASSIGHAETQYF.